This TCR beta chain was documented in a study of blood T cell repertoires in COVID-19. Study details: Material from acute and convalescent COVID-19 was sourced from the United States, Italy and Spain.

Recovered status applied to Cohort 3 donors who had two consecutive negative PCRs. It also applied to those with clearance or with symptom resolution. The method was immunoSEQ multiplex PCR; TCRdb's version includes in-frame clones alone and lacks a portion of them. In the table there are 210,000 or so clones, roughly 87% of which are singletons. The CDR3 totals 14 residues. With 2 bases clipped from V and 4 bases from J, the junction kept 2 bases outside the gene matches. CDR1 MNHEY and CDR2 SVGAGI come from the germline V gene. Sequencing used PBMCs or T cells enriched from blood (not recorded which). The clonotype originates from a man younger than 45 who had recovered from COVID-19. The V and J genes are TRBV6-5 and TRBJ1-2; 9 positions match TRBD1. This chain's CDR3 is CASSYPGQGYGYTF. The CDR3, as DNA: TGTGCCAGCAGTTACCCGGGACAGGGCTATGGCTACACCTTC.